This is a list of T cell receptor beta chains from one sample in a study of T-cell reconstitution after alpha-beta-depleted transplantation in children. MiXCR, run by TCRdb on the PCR reads, gives a single entry per CDR3 protein. The data show 600,000 to 700,000 distinct CDR3 sequences, around 17% seen once. The sample here was PBMCs from the stem cell graft donor, taken from the stem cell graft. Receptor source: a human donor who donated a stem cell graft to a child with acute myeloid leukemia. CDR3s include the opening cysteine and the closing phenylalanine or tryptophan. The D gene is left open where the match is weak. Not every row has a clone size; where given, it reads once, few, many or a size class.

v_call	clone_size	d_call	j_call	cdr3_aa	cdr3_nt
TRBV20-1	few	TRBD1	TRBJ1-5	CSARDRGTGLHSNQPQHF	TGCAGTGCTAGAGATCGGGGGACAGGGCTACATAGCAATCAGCCCCAGCATTTT
TRBV29-1	many	-	TRBJ2-7	CSPGAYYEQYF	TGCAGCCCTGGGGCCTACTACGAGCAGTACTTC
TRBV15	-	-	TRBJ2-2	CATSRDGVRLNTGELFF	TGTGCCACCAGCAGAGATGGGGTCAGACTAAACACCGGGGAGCTGTTTTTT
TRBV30	-	TRBD2	TRBJ2-1	CACREANYNEQFF	TGTGCCTGCCGGGAGGCCAACTACAATGAGCAGTTCTTC
TRBV25-1	few	-	TRBJ2-3	CASSEWASEGQYF	TGTGCCAGCAGTGAATGGGCTAGCGAAGGGCAGTATTTT
TRBV20-1	many	-	TRBJ2-7	CSATTGTVYEQYF	TGCAGTGCTACAACCGGGACGGTCTACGAGCAGTACTTC
TRBV5-1	-	-	TRBJ2-1	CASSPEGGGDEQFF	TGCGCCAGCAGCCCCGAGGGGGGGGGAGATGAGCAGTTCTTC
TRBV6-1	few	TRBD2	TRBJ2-3	CASSELAGVITDTQYF	TGTGCCAGCAGTGAACTAGCGGGGGTTATAACAGATACGCAGTATTTT
TRBV20-1	many	-	TRBJ2-3	CSARPGATQYF	TGCAGTGCTAGGCCGGGAGCTACGCAGTATTTT
TRBV20-1	many	-	TRBJ1-1	CSARPYVGEGTEAFF	TGCAGTGCTAGACCATATGTGGGGGAGGGGACTGAAGCTTTCTTT
TRBV5-6	many	TRBD1	TRBJ1-2	CASSYGTGGNYGYTF	TGTGCCAGCAGCTACGGGACAGGGGGCAACTATGGCTACACCTTC
TRBV10-3	-	-	TRBJ2-7	CAIRGPWSGTSYEQYF	TGTGCCATCCGTGGCCCGTGGTCAGGGACTTCCTACGAGCAGTACTTC
TRBV28	-	-	TRBJ1-1	CASSFEMVDAEAFF	TGTGCCAGCAGTTTTGAGATGGTGGACGCTGAAGCTTTCTTT
TRBV6-5	many	-	TRBJ2-2	CASSYSRATEPANTGELFF	TGTGCCAGCAGTTACTCTCGGGCCACAGAACCCGCGAACACCGGGGAGCTGTTTTTT
TRBV28	few	-	TRBJ1-2	CASQQANYGYTF	TGTGCCAGCCAACAGGCTAACTATGGCTACACCTTC
TRBV25-1	few	-	TRBJ1-1	CAGRGEAFF	TGTGCCGGCAGGGGTGAAGCTTTCTTT
TRBV11-2	many	-	TRBJ2-3	CASSLRGDLKGSTSDTQYF	TGTGCCAGCAGCTTAAGAGGAGACTTAAAAGGGAGTACGTCCGATACGCAGTATTTT
TRBV20-1	-	-	TRBJ2-3	CSAPRQGDTQYF	TGCAGTGCGCCGCGGCAGGGAGATACGCAGTATTTT
TRBV20-1	-	-	TRBJ1-5	CSARDLGAGGNQPQHF	TGCAGTGCTAGAGATCTGGGGGCAGGAGGCAATCAGCCCCAGCATTTT
TRBV29-1	many	TRBD1	TRBJ1-1	CSVATGTEAFF	TGCAGCGTCGCGACAGGGACTGAAGCTTTCTTT
TRBV12-3/TRBV12-4	many	-	TRBJ1-5	CASSLAPALGNQPQHF	TGTGCCAGCAGTTTAGCCCCCGCTTTAGGCAATCAGCCCCAGCATTTT
TRBV20-1	-	TRBD2	TRBJ2-1	CSVGRAGNNEQFF	TGCAGTGTGGGGAGGGCCGGCAACAATGAGCAGTTCTTC
TRBV7-2	many	-	TRBJ1-2	CASSSEGPGPEGYTF	TGTGCCAGCAGCTCCGAAGGGCCAGGCCCAGAAGGCTACACCTTC
TRBV5-1	many	-	TRBJ2-1	CASSTFGREQFF	TGCGCCAGCAGCACGTTCGGTCGGGAGCAGTTCTTC
TRBV20-1	many	TRBD1	TRBJ1-2	CSASTGDYGYTF	TGCAGTGCTAGCACAGGGGACTATGGCTACACCTTC
TRBV7-3	many	-	TRBJ2-1	CASSPTDNNEQFF	TGTGCCAGCAGCCCGACGGATAACAATGAGCAGTTCTTC
TRBV7-2	-	-	TRBJ1-2	CASSLGDLLWANYGYTF	TGTGCCAGCAGCTTAGGGGACCTACTCTGGGCTAACTATGGCTACACCTTC
TRBV20-1	few	TRBD2	TRBJ2-3	CSANGITITSGGARASTQYF	TGCAGTGCTAATGGGATTACTATAACTAGCGGGGGGGCGAGGGCGAGTACGCAGTATTTT
TRBV5-6	many	-	TRBJ1-2	CASSLGASYGYTF	TGTGCCAGCAGCTTGGGGGCCAGCTATGGCTACACCTTC
TRBV9	-	-	TRBJ2-1	CASSVEGGPSYNEQFF	TGTGCCAGCAGCGTAGAGGGGGGGCCTTCCTACAATGAGCAGTTCTTC
TRBV7-2	-	-	TRBJ1-1	CASSLAVGPASTEAFF	TGTGCCAGCAGCTTAGCCGTCGGACCCGCCAGCACTGAAGCTTTCTTT
TRBV29-1	many	-	TRBJ2-3	CSVGRFGTDTQYF	TGCAGCGTTGGGCGGTTCGGGACAGATACGCAGTATTTT
TRBV7-9	few	-	TRBJ1-1	CASSPLEGLNTEAFF	TGTGCCAGCAGTCCCCTCGAGGGCTTGAACACTGAAGCTTTCTTT